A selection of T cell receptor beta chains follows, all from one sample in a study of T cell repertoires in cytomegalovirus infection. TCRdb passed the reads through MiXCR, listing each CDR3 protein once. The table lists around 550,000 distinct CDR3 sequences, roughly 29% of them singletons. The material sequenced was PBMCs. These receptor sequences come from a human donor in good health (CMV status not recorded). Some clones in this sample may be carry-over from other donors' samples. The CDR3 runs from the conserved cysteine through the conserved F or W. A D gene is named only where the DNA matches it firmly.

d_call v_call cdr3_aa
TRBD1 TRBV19 CASSRQGALSGANVLTF
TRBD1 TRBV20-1 CSARDRTGGVGEQYF
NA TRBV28 CATTRGDTSNQPQHF
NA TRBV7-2 CASSLARLPTGELFF
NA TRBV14 CASSQDIRTSGNTIYF
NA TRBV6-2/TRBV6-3 CASSYTYNEQFF
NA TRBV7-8 CASSLLSEGRYF
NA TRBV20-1 CSAPGYMNTEAFF
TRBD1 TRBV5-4 CASSRETGQGLLGQFF
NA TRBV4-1 CASSQVGDYGYTF
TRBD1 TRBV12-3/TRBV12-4 CASSRTGVGYEQYF
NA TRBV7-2 CASSPRGRDGYTF
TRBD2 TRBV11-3 CASSLETSGNEQFF
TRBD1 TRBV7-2 CASSLRGPGQVFDEQFF
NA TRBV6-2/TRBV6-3 CASKEISGTNVLTF
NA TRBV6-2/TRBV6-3 CASRLLGFGVSRNEQFF
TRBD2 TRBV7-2 CASSLVAGGPDEQFF
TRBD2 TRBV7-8 CASSLAPGGGNEQFF
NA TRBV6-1 CASSENPGQSTRGGYTF
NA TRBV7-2 CASGSQRGSGSPLHF
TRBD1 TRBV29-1 CSVGGTGRREKLFF
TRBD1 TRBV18 CASSSGQLTEAFF
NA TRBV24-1 CATRGESGSTGELFF
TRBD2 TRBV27 CASSGEGQETQYF
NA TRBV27 CASSTTSRSGNTIYF
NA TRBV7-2 CASSLELAQYF
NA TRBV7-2 CASSRYTGELFF
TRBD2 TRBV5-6 CASSPGPSGLYEQFF
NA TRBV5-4 CASSLDAQGGEKLFF
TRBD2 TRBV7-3 CASSQSGSLVDTQYF
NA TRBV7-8 CASSLEQLRRSTDTGELFF
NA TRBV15 CATSRDLELYGYTF
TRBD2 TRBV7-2 CASSPLAGGVADTQYF
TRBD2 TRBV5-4 CASSPTSGWTYNEQFF
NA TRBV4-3 CASSSRWDANTGELFF
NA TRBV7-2 CASSLAIGWTRDEQFF
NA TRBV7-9 CASSAIREEGHGYTF
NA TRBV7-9 CASSALGWVETQYF
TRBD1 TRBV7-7 CAGILDRARMNTEAFF
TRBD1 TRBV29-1 CSVTPGQRDHGYTF
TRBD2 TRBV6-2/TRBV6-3 CASSYAGLAGSNTGELFF